The clone carrying this TCR beta chain was counted a few times. Its target is unknown. Evenly divided among several immunoSEQ plates was the genomic DNA of each subset. The method was immunoSEQ multiplex PCR; TCRdb's version includes in-frame clones alone and lacks a portion of them. Among a few million clones, about nine tenths were seen once, and the ten largest hold roughly 0.34%. These data originate in a study of shared clonotypes between healthy human individuals. Study outcomes and limitations: What limited the represented genetic and exposure-history diversity was the small number of donors.

Sequencing was performed on naive CD4+ T cells from PBMCs. Regarding subset: CD45RA+ positively selected. The sequence was obtained from a young man in good health. Some clones in this sample may be carry-over from other donors' samples.

CDR3 protein: CASKGTYEKLFF. CDR3 bases: TGTGCCAGCAAGGGCACTTATGAAAAACTGTTTTTT. The chain recombines TRBV27 with TRBJ1-4, with unresolved D. CDR1 MNHEY and CDR2 SMNVEV come from the germline V gene (reference sequence). V was clipped by 7 bases and J by 6 bases, with 9 bases between them. This CDR3 is built from 12 residues.